Listed below are T cell receptor beta chains from one sample, sequenced in a study of T cell changes during pregnancy in multiple sclerosis. The assay was immunoSEQ multiplex PCR, and TCRdb's table has in-frame clones only and misses some. The sample contains 81,000 or so clones, 91% of which appear only once. Sequences were derived from PBMCs, sampled in the first trimester of pregnancy. The receptors come from a female donor in good health, serving as a control in a pregnancy study. Some clones in this sample may be carry-over from other donors' samples. CDR3s include the opening cysteine and the closing phenylalanine or tryptophan. D genes are given only for firm matches. Some rows mark clone size as missing; the rest say once, few, many or name a class of expanded clone.

clone_size,j_call,v_call,d_call,cdr3_length,cdr3_nt,cdr3_aa
once,TRBJ2-2,TRBV5-6,NA,16,TGTGCCAGCAGTCCTGCTGACGGGATGAACACCGGGGAGCTGTTTTTT,CASSPADGMNTGELFF
NA,TRBJ2-3,TRBV29-1,TRBD2,16,TGCAGCGTGGGGGGGACTAGCGGGAGGGCGGGAGATACGCAGTATTTT,CSVGGTSGRAGDTQYF
NA,TRBJ2-7,TRBV7-2,TRBD2,15,TGTGCCAGCAGCTCCACTAGCGGGGCATCCTACGAGCAGTACTTC,CASSSTSGASYEQYF
NA,TRBJ2-5,TRBV4-2,TRBD2,16,TGTGCCAGCAGCCCATCTAGCGGGGGGGCCGGAAAGACCCAGTACTTC,CASSPSSGGAGKTQYF
NA,TRBJ2-3,TRBV12-5,NA,12,TGTGCTAGTGGTCCCTCGGGAGATACGCAGTATTTT,CASGPSGDTQYF
NA,TRBJ1-5,TRBV18,TRBD1,15,TGTGCCAGCTCACGCGGACAGGACACTTATCAGCCCCAGCATTTT,CASSRGQDTYQPQHF
NA,TRBJ1-2,TRBV28,NA,13,TGTGCCAGCAGGGGGGAGGCAACCTATGGCTACACCTTC,CASRGEATYGYTF
NA,TRBJ2-5,TRBV4-1,TRBD2,16,TGCGCCAGCAGCCAAGGTCCAGCGGGGGGGGAGGAGACCCAGTACTTC,CASSQGPAGGEETQYF
NA,TRBJ2-1,TRBV10-1,NA,16,TGCGCCAGCAGTCATTCCCCTTCGCGGGAACACGATGAGCAGTTCTTC,CASSHSPSREHDEQFF
once,TRBJ2-1,TRBV29-1,TRBD2,14,TGCAGCGTTGAACAAGCGGGGGTGGTCAATGAGCAGTTCTTC,CSVEQAGVVNEQFF
once,TRBJ2-3,TRBV10-3,TRBD1,16,TGTGCCGTCGGACAGGGGGGTAGCGGAAGCACAGATACGCAGTATTTT,CAVGQGGSGSTDTQYF
NA,TRBJ2-5,TRBV6-1,TRBD2,18,TGTGCCAGCAGTGTTCCCCCCGGGAGGGCCGGAGGGCAAGAGACCCAGTACTTC,CASSVPPGRAGGQETQYF
NA,TRBJ2-7,TRBV29-1,TRBD2,14,TGCAGCGTTGATGGCCTAGCGGGAGTAGACGAGCAGTACTTC,CSVDGLAGVDEQYF
NA,TRBJ2-3,TRBV5-1,NA,16,TGCGCCAGCAGCTTGGACAGCGGACCCCCCACAGATACGCAGTATTTT,CASSLDSGPPTDTQYF
NA,TRBJ2-1,TRBV18,TRBD2,16,TGTGCCAGCTCCCCACGAGGGACTAGCGGATTCAATGAGCAGTTCTTC,CASSPRGTSGFNEQFF
NA,TRBJ1-4,TRBV4-1,TRBD1,19,TGCGCCAGCAGCCAAGACCCTTCCGGGACAGGGGCAACTAATGAAAAACTGTTTTTT,CASSQDPSGTGATNEKLFF
NA,TRBJ2-2,TRBV27,NA,11,TGTGCCAGCAGTTTTTATGGGGAGCTGTTTTTT,CASSFYGELFF
NA,TRBJ2-7,TRBV28,NA,13,TGTGCCAGCAGTTTATCGAGGGCCCACGAGCAGTACTTC,CASSLSRAHEQYF
NA,TRBJ2-7,TRBV7-2,NA,14,TGTGCCAGCAGCTTATACAACCCTCCCTACGAGCAGTACTTC,CASSLYNPPYEQYF
NA,TRBJ2-3,TRBV7-2,TRBD2,15,TGTGCCAGCAGTCGACTAGCGGGGGACACAGATACGCAGTATTTT,CASSRLAGDTDTQYF
NA,TRBJ2-3,TRBV5-4,TRBD2,16,TGTGCCAGCAGTCACAGACTAGCGGGGACAAGAGATACGCAGTATTTT,CASSHRLAGTRDTQYF
NA,TRBJ2-7,TRBV7-9,NA,16,TGTGCCAGCAGCTTAGGAAGACCCAGAAGACTCTACGAGCAGTACTTC,CASSLGRPRRLYEQYF
few,TRBJ2-1,TRBV2,TRBD2,12,TGTGCCAGCAGAGCGGGAGATAATGAGCAGTTCTTC,CASRAGDNEQFF
NA,TRBJ2-7,TRBV28,NA,11,TGTGCCAGCAGTTTTAGAGGGAGGCAGTACTTC,CASSFRGRQYF
few,TRBJ2-5,TRBV5-6,NA,13,TGTGCCAGCAGCCCTGGTCCCGGGGGGACCCAGTACTTC,CASSPGPGGTQYF
NA,TRBJ2-1,TRBV10-1,NA,8,TGCGCCATATGTGAGCAGTTCTTC,CAICEQFF
NA,TRBJ2-1,TRBV27,TRBD2,15,TGTGCCAGCAGTTTCCTAGCGGGGGGGCCTAATGAGCAGTTCTTC,CASSFLAGGPNEQFF
few,TRBJ1-6,TRBV5-6,NA,15,TGTGCCAGCAGCTTGGTCAGGGCAGATAATTCACCCCTCCACTTT,CASSLVRADNSPLHF
NA,TRBJ1-6,TRBV28,NA,12,TGTGCCAGCAGTTCCCAAAGGGGGCCCCTCCACTTT,CASSSQRGPLHF
NA,TRBJ1-1,TRBV30,NA,15,TGTGCCTGGAGTGTCTCCGACAGGAGGAACACTGAAGCTTTCTTT,CAWSVSDRRNTEAFF
NA,TRBJ2-7,TRBV27,TRBD1,15,TGTGCCAGCAGCCATAGGCGGGACAGGGGTTACGAGCAGTACTTC,CASSHRRDRGYEQYF
NA,TRBJ1-1,TRBV27,NA,13,TGTGCCAGCAGTTTATCTGGGCACACTGAAGCTTTCTTT,CASSLSGHTEAFF
NA,TRBJ1-2,TRBV28,NA,13,TGTGCCAGCACATGGGGGCAGAACTATGGCTACACCTTC,CASTWGQNYGYTF
NA,TRBJ1-1,TRBV18,TRBD1,13,TGTGCCAGCTCCTTCTTGGAGGACAGGGGAGCTTTCTTT,CASSFLEDRGAFF
medium-sized,TRBJ1-1,TRBV7-2,TRBD1,14,TGTGCCAGCAGCCCACTAACAGGGGCGGGTGAAGCTTTCTTT,CASSPLTGAGEAFF
NA,TRBJ2-5,TRBV6-6,TRBD2,15,TGTGCCAGCGGGAGCCCTAGCGGGGGCGAAGAGACCCAGTACTTC,CASGSPSGGEETQYF
NA,TRBJ2-4,TRBV14,NA,14,TGTGCCAGCAGTTCAGGGAACGCCAAAAACATTCAGTACTTC,CASSSGNAKNIQYF
NA,TRBJ2-3,TRBV19,TRBD1,16,TGTGCCAGTAGTCCACGGGACAGGGGGCGTCAAGATACGCAGTATTTT,CASSPRDRGRQDTQYF